The 9 T cell receptor beta chains listed next were all sequenced from one sample in a study of early T cells in non-severe SARS-CoV-2 infection. TCRdb analysed the 5' RACE reads with MiXCR anew, one entry per CDR3 protein. The sample lists 55,000 to 70,000 distinct CDR3 sequences, about 12% occurring once. Source: whole blood, taken at baseline. The receptors here all came from an adult who was a healthcare worker with PCR-confirmed SARS-CoV-2 infection or an uninfected control (not recorded which). The donor label of this sample is uncertain.

This rearrangement joins TRBV7-6 to TRBJ2-5; no reliable D call. This CDR3 has 12 residues. V lost 1 base and J lost 5, with 5 bases in between. Germline V gives CDR1 SGHVS, CDR2 FNYEAQ. The CDR3 DNA is TGTGCCAGCAGCTTAGATTTGGAGACCCAGTACTTC. Translated: CASSLDLETQYF. The entire variable domain, with the rest obtained from reference TRBV7-6 and TRBJ2-5, is as follows: GAGVSQSPRYKVTKRGQDVALRCDPISGHVSLYWYRQALGQGPEFLTYFNYEAQQDKSGLPNDRFSAERPEGSISTLTIQRTEQRDSAMYRCASSLDLETQYFGPGTRLLVL.

The chain joins TRBV10-3 to TRBJ2-2; 9 nucleotides agree with TRBD1. J gave up 2 bases and V 3 bases, and 4 bases lay outside the gene matches. Germline loops: CDR1 ENHRY, CDR2 SYGVKD. This CDR3 spans 16 amino acids. CDR3 bases: TGTGCCATCAGTGATAGGGACAGGGAAAACACCGGGGAGCTGTTTTTT. It translates to CAISDRDRENTGELFF.

The chain employs TRBV12-3 or TRBV12-4 and TRBJ2-5, with D maybe TRBD1 (5 bases). The V gene lost 6 bases and the J gene lost 5 bases, with 10 bases spanning the gap. The CDR3 length is 12 residues. CDR3 DNA: TGTGCCAGCAGGGGGCGCGCCGAGACCCAGTACTTC. This translates into CASRGRAETQYF.

This chain connects TRBV5-1 to TRBJ1-3; D is unresolved. The germline V and J ends were trimmed by 4 bases and 0 bases, with 11 bases remaining between them. CDR3 length: 15 amino acids. Germline lookup yields CDR1 SGHRS and CDR2 YFSETQ. As DNA, the CDR3 is TGCGCCAGCAGCCCCGGACCTGACTCTGGAAACACCATATATTTT. The encoded protein is CASSPGPDSGNTIYF.

There are many counts of this clonotype. This rearrangement joins TRBV28 to TRBJ1-6; D perhaps matches TRBD1 (5 bases). This CDR3 has 15 amino acids. Germline CDR1 and CDR2: MDHEN and SYDVKM. Trimming left V 6 bases short and J 9 bases short, with 18 bases between. CDR3 sequence: CASRGPRQGGSPLHF. The CDR3 nucleotides read TGTGCCAGCAGGGGCCCCAGGCAGGGAGGTTCACCCCTCCACTTT.

This clonotype has only one observation. The CDR3 coding sequence is TGTGCCAGCAGCCTACTAGCGGGCGCGTACCAAGAGACCCAGTACTTC. This codes for CASSLLAGAYQETQYF. The V gene is TRBV14, the J gene TRBJ2-5, with TRBD2 identical over 9 bases. Germline CDR1 and CDR2: SGHDN and FVKESK. The CDR3 covers 16 residues. Trimming at V came to 4 bases and at J to 0 bases, leaving 6 bases not matched to a gene.

This clonotype is labeled medium-sized. This rearrangement joins TRBV21-1 to TRBJ2-7; no check of the table's D call, TRBD1, against the DNA was made. TRBV21-1 is labeled a pseudogene. The CDR3 sequence is 13 residues long. The CDR3 spells CASGDKSSYEQYV. CDR3 nucleotides: TGTGCCAGCGGGGACAAAAGCTCCTACGAGCAGTACGTC.

The chain combines TRBV12-3 or TRBV12-4 with TRBJ1-2; D remains unclear. This CDR3 contains 14 residues. V shed 4 bases and J shed 5 bases, with 14 bases lying between them. The CDR3 protein is CASSSPPPWYGYTF. The CDR3 coding sequence is TGTGCCAGCAGTTCCCCCCCGCCGTGGTATGGCTACACCTTC.

The rearrangement uses TRBV11-2 and TRBJ2-1; D is perhaps TRBD1 (6 bases). Germline lookup yields CDR1 SGHAT and CDR2 FQNNGV. V lost 4 bases to trimming and J lost 0 bases, with 10 bases between them. The CDR3 contains 15 residues. The CDR3 DNA sequence: TGTGCCAGCAGCTATTCGGACAGCTCCTACAATGAGCAGTTCTTC. Protein: CASSYSDSSYNEQFF.